Listed below are T cell receptor beta chains from one sample, sequenced in a study of blood T cell repertoires in COVID-19. Repertoires were generated with immunoSEQ multiplex PCR, while TCRdb's copy carries only in-frame clones and drops some. The repertoire holds around 140,000 clones, with 70% to 90% as singletons. Material: peripheral blood. The source is a man between 65 and 85 years old with active COVID-19. The CDR3 runs from the conserved cysteine through the conserved F or W. Rows may omit the clone size; those that give it use once, few, many or a size class.

>TRBV5-1|.|TRBJ2-3
CASSWAGLVADTQYF
>TRBV29-1|.|TRBJ2-3
CSVTRQTGGPNTQYF
>TRBV18|.|TRBJ2-7
CASSQHPGTSGTYEQYF
>TRBV30|.|TRBJ1-5
CAWSVQGWDQPQHF
>TRBV11-3|.|TRBJ2-7
CASSTGTSGRGPHEQYF
>TRBV5-1|.|TRBJ1-3
CASRVTGESGNTIYF
>TRBV28|.|TRBJ2-7
CASSQGSYEQYF
>TRBV10-2|.|TRBJ2-3
CASSGQGRAGKYADTQYF
>TRBV25-1|.|TRBJ2-2
CASSETFSGGELFF
>TRBV30|.|TRBJ1-5
CAWTADRGDQPQHF
>TRBV5-1|.|TRBJ2-7
CASSWATDRGGEQYF
>TRBV11-3|.|TRBJ2-1
CASSATSLPGNEQFF
>TRBV19|.|TRBJ1-1
CASSIRGNTEAFF
>TRBV6-5|.|TRBJ1-1
CASNTRTGKDTEAFF
>TRBV5-5|.|TRBJ1-4
CASSLGGLGTRLGEEKLFF
>TRBV28|.|TRBJ2-7
CASSRLAGTYEQYF
>TRBV5-1|.|TRBJ1-4
CASSLAPGGAGEKLFF
>TRBV7-2|.|TRBJ2-5
CASSLGAGGRETQYF
>TRBV6-1|.|TRBJ1-5
CASSEDGGLTYSNQPQHF
>TRBV27|once|TRBJ2-7
CASSSWDNTYEQYF